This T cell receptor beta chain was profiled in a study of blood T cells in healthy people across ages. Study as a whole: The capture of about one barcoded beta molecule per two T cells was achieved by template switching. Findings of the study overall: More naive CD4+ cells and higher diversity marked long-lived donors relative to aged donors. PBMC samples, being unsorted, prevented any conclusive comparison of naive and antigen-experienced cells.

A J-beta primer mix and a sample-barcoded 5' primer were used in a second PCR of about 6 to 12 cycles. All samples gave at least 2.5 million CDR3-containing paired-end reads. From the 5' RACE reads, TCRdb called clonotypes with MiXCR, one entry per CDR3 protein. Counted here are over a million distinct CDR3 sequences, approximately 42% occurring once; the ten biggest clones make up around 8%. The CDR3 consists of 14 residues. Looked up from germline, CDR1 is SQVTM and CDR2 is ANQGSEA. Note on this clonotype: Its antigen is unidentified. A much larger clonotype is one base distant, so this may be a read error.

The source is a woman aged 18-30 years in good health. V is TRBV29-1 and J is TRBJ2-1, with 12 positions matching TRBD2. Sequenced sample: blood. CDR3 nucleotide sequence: TGCAGCATTGAAAGACTAGCGGGAGTGGGTGAGCAGTTCTTC. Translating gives CSIERLAGVGEQFF.